Below are 9 T cell receptor beta chains sequenced from a single sample in a study of blood T cell repertoires in COVID-19 (dated by TCRdb to 2018 to 2020). The library was prepared using the immunoSEQ multiplex PCR assay. TCRdb provides this immuneACCESS table in a form limited to in-frame rearrangements. Some clones are lacking; in checked studies, under half of them reflect an unresolved V gene, and why the rest are absent is not known. This sample gives around 100,000 clones in total; roughly nine tenths of them show up just once. The ten largest clones represent roughly 7.4% of the sample. The sequenced sample consisted of peripheral blood. The receptors were sampled from a man between 25 and 39 years old in a cohort sampled during active COVID-19.

This chain joins TRBV4-3 and TRBJ2-3, with 11 bases identical to TRBD2. CDR1 LGHNA and CDR2 YSLEER come from the germline V gene. The CDR3 is 15 amino acids. V was pared by 3 bases and J by 6 bases, with 5 bases of the junction left unmatched. The CDR3 DNA is TGCGCCAGCAGCCAGAGGACTAGCGGGTTTGATACGCAGTATTTT. Protein: CASSQRTSGFDTQYF.

The rearrangement links TRBV19 to TRBJ1-1, with 7 bases fitting TRBD1. CDR3 length: 14 residues. The V segment lost 4 bases and the J segment 6 bases; nucleotides outside the gene matches: 8. Germline V gives CDR1 LNHDA, CDR2 SQIVND (reference sequence). The chain's CDR3 is CASSTQTTGAEAFF. CDR3 in DNA: TGTGCCAGTAGTACTCAAACAACAGGGGCTGAAGCTTTCTTT.

This clone was seen only once. The chain uses TRBV4-1 and TRBJ2-1; D not resolved. Trimming took off 1 base at V and 5 bases at J, with 9 bases between the two ends. Germline V gene data show CDR1 as MGHRA and CDR2 as YSYEKL. The CDR3 consists of 14 residues. CDR3 protein: CASSQGSNHNEQFF. The CDR3 coding sequence is TGCGCCAGCAGCCAAGGGTCTAACCACAATGAGCAGTTCTTC.

The chain links TRBV28 to TRBJ1-5; D is perhaps TRBD1 (5 bases). V was clipped by 4 bases and J by 4 bases, with 20 bases between them. The CDR3 covers 17 residues. Germline V gene sequence: CDR1 MDHEN, CDR2 SYDVKM. The DNA of the CDR3 is TGTGCCAGCAGTTCCCCCGTAGGGGTAGGTGGAAATCAGCCCCAGCATTTT. Protein sequence: CASSSPVGVGGNQPQHF. Full variable domain (remainder filled in from reference TRBV28 and TRBJ1-5): DVKVTQSSRYLVKRTGEKVFLECVQDMDHENMFWYRQDPGLGLRLIYFSYDVKMKEKGDIPEGYSVSREKKERFSLILESASTNQTSMYLCASSSPVGVGGNQPQHFGDGTRLSIL.

The chain links TRBV15 to TRBJ2-1; 8 bases are a match to TRBD1. Germline V gives CDR1 LNHNV, CDR2 YYDKDF (reference sequence). Losses at the gene ends were 3 bases for V and 4 bases for J; bases not matched to a gene: 8. CDR3 length: 16 amino acids. The CDR3 coding sequence is TGTGCCACCAGCAGTACCCCGGGACAGGCGTACAATGAGCAGTTCTTC. Translating it yields CATSSTPGQAYNEQFF.

A few counts support this clone. The rearrangement uses TRBV7-7 and TRBJ2-3; weak D call: TRBD1 (5 bases). Trimming left V 2 bases short and J 4 bases short, with 13 bases between. The CDR3 extends over 15 amino acids. The germline gives CDR1 SSHAT, CDR2 FNYEAQ (reference sequence). The CDR3 protein is CASSLLVGDPDTQYF. The DNA for the CDR3 is TGTGCCAGCAGCTTATTAGTAGGGGATCCAGATACGCAGTATTTT.

J is TRBJ1-2 and V is TRBV30, with D maybe TRBD1 (5 bases). The CDR3 runs 14 residues. Germline assignment: CDR1 GTSNPN and CDR2 SVGIG (reference sequence). Trimming removed 8 bases at V and 3 bases at J, with 19 bases between. In DNA form, the CDR3 reads TGTGCCGGGATGAAGCAGGGCGCCTACTATGGCTACACCTTC. This sequence encodes CAGMKQGAYYGYTF.

This clone has a single count. The CDR3 region is CASSVLDRWNTEAFF. CDR3 coding DNA: TGTGCCAGCAGCGTACTTGACAGGTGGAACACTGAAGCTTTCTTT. This rearrangement joins TRBV9 to TRBJ1-1, with D possibly matching TRBD1 (6 bases). Trimming stripped 1 base from V and 1 base from J, with 11 bases between. The CDR3 is 15 residues long. Germline CDR1 SGDLS, CDR2 YYNGEE.

This chain uses TRBV7-8 with TRBJ2-1; 9 bases fit TRBD2. J lost 7 bases, V lost 0 bases, and 10 bases had no gene match. Per germline, CDR1 SGHVS and CDR2 FQNEAQ. CDR3 length: 17 residues. CDR3 DNA sequence: TGTGCCAGCAGCTTAGCGATCATGCGGGGGGGCGGGAATGAGCAGTTCTTC. It yields the protein CASSLAIMRGGGNEQFF.